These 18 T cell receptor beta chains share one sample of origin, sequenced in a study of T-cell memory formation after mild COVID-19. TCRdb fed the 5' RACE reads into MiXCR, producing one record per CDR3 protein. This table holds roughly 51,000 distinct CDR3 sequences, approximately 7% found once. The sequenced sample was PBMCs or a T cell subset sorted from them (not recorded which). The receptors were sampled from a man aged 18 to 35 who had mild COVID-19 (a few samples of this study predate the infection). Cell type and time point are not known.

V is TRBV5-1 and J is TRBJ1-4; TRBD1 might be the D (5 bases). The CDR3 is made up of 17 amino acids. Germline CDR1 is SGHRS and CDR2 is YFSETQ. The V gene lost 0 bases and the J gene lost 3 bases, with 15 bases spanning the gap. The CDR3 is CASSLGVSGPPNEKLFF. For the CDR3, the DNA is TGCGCCAGCAGCTTGGGGGTGTCGGGGCCACCTAATGAAAAACTGTTTTTT.

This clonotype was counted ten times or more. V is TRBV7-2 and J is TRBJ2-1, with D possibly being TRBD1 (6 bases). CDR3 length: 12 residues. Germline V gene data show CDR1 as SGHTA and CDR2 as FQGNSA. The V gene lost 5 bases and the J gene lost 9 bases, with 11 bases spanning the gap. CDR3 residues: CASSAQGLEQFF. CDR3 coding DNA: TGTGCCAGCAGCGCCCAGGGGCTTGAGCAGTTCTTC.

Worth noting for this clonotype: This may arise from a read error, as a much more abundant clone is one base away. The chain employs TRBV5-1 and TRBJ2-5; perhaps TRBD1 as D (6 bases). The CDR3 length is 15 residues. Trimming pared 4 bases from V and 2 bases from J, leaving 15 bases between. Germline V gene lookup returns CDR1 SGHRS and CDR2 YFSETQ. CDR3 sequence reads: CASSQRTAGQETQYF. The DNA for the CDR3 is TGCGCCAGCAGCCAGAGGACAGCAGGGCAAGAGACCCAGTACTTC.

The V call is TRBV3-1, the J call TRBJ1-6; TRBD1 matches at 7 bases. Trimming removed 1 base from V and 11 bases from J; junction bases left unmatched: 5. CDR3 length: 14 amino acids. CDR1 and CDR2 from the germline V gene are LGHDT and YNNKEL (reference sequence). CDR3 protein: CASSQGQGSTPLHF. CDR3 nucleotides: TGTGCCAGCAGCCAAGGACAGGGCAGCACACCCCTCCACTTT.

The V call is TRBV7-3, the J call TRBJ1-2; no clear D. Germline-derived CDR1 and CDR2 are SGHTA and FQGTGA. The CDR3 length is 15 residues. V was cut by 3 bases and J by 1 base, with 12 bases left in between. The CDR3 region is CASSFAPGLNYGYTF. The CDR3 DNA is TGTGCCAGCAGCTTTGCCCCCGGACTTAACTATGGCTACACCTTC.

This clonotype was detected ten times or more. The CDR3 DNA reads as TGCGCCAGCAGCTCACAGGGGGGAGAGACCCAGTACTTC. Amino acid sequence: CASSSQGGETQYF. The rearrangement uses TRBV5-1 and TRBJ2-5; TRBD1 matches at 8 bases. J was trimmed by 4 bases and V by 3 bases; bases with no gene match: 2. This CDR3 is built from 13 residues. Germline-derived CDR1 and CDR2 are SGHRS and YFSETQ.

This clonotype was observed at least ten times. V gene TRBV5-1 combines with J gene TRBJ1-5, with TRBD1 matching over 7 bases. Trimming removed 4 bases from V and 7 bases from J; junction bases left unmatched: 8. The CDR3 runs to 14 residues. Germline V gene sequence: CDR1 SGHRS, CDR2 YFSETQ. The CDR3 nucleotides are TGCGCCAGCAGCCCCGGGACAGCTGAACAGCCCCAGCATTTT. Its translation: CASSPGTAEQPQHF.

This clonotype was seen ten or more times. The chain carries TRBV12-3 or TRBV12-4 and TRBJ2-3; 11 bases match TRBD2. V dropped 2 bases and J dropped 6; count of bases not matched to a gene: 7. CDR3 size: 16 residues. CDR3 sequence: CASSLMTSGAGDTQYF. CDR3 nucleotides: TGTGCCAGCAGTTTAATGACTAGCGGGGCCGGGGATACGCAGTATTTT.

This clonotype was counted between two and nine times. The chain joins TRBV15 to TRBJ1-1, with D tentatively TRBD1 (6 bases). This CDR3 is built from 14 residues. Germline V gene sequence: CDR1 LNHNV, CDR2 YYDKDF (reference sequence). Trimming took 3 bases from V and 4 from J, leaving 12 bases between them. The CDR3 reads CATSSNIGGTEAFF. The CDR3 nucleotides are TGTGCCACCAGCAGTAACATAGGGGGCACTGAAGCTTTCTTT.

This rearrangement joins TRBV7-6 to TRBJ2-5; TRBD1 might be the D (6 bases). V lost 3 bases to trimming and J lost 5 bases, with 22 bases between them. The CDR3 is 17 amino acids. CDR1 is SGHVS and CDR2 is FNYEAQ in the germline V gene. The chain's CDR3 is CASSFAGRGYSVETQYF. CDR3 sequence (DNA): TGTGCCAGCAGCTTCGCTGGCAGGGGATATAGTGTGGAGACCCAGTACTTC. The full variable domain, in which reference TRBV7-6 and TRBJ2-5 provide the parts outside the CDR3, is GAGVSQSPRYKVTKRGQDVALRCDPISGHVSLYWYRQALGQGPEFLTYFNYEAQQDKSGLPNDRFSAERPEGSISTLTIQRTEQRDSAMYRCASSFAGRGYSVETQYFGPGTRLLVL.

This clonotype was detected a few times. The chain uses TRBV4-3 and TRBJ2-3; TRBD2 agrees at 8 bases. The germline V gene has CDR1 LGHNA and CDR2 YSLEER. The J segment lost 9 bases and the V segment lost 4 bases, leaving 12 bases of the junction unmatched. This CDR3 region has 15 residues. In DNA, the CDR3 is TGCGCCAGCAGCCCGCTAGCGGGCCGCCCCCAAACGCAGTATTTT. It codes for CASSPLAGRPQTQYF.

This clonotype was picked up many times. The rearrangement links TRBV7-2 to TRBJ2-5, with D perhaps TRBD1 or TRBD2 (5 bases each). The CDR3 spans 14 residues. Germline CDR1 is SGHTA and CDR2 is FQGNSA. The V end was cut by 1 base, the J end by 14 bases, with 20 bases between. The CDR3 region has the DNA TGTGCCAGCAGCTTAGTAGCGACCCGGGACCCCCCTTACTTC. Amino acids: CASSLVATRDPPYF.

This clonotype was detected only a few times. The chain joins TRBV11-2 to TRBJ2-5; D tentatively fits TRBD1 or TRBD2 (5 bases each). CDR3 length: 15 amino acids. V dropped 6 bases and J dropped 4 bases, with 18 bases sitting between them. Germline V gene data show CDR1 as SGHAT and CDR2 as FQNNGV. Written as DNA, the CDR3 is TGTGCCAGCAGGTTTCCCCGAGAGGGGACAGAGACCCAGTACTTC. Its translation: CASRFPREGTETQYF.

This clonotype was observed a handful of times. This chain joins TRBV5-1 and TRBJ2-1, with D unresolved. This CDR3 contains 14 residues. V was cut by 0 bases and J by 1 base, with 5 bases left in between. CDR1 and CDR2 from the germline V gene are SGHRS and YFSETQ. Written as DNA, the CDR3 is TGCGCCAGCAGCTTGGGGCTTTCCTACAATGAGCAGTTCTTC. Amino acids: CASSLGLSYNEQFF.

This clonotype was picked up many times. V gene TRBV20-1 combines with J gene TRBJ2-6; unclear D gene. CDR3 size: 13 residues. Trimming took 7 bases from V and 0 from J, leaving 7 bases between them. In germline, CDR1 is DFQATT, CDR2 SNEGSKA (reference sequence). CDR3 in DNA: TGCAGTGGGGTGCCCTCTGGGGCCAACGTCCTGACTTTC. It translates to CSGVPSGANVLTF.

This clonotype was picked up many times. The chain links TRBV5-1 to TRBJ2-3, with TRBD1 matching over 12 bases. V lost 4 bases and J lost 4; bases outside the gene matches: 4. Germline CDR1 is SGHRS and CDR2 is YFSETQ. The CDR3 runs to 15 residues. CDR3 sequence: CASSPGQGAADTQYF. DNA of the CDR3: TGCGCCAGCAGCCCGGGACAGGGGGCCGCAGATACGCAGTATTTT. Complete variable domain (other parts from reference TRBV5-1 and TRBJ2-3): KAGVTQTPRYLIKTRGQQVTLSCSPISGHRSVSWYQQTPGQGLQFLFEYFSETQRNKGNFPGRFSGRQFSNSRSEMNVSTLELGDSALYLCASSPGQGAADTQYFGPGTRLTVL.

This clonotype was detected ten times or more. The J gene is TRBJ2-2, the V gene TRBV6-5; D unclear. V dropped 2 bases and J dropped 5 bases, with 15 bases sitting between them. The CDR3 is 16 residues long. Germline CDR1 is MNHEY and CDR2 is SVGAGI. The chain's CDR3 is CASSYQAPLRTGELFF. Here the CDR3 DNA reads TGTGCCAGCAGTTACCAGGCGCCGCTACGGACCGGGGAGCTGTTTTTT.

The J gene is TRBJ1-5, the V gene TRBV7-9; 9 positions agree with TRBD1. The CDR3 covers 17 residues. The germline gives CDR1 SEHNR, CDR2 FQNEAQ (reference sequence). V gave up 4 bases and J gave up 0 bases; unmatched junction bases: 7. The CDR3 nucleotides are TGTGCCAGCAGCTCCGCCGGGACAGGGCTTAGCAATCAGCCCCAGCATTTT. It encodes CASSSAGTGLSNQPQHF.